Listed here are 25 T cell receptor beta chains from one sample, sequenced in a study of Ad26.COV2.S vaccination and SARS-CoV-2 variants. Treatment meaning: about 20 received Ad26.COV2.S at low or high dose, single or two shots; about 5 received placebo; per-sample allocation not given. Samples came from day 63 after the first vaccine or placebo injection. Measured with immunoSEQ multiplex PCR; TCRdb has only the in-frame clones, and not every one. The repertoire holds hundreds of thousands of clones, with around 84% as singletons. Sequencing was performed on peripheral blood, taken in a trial of Ad26.COV2.S vaccine versus placebo. These receptors were taken from a person between 18 and 65 years old who received the Ad26.COV2.S COVID-19 vaccine or a placebo.

This chain uses TRBV18 with TRBJ1-1; tentatively, D is TRBD1 (5 bases). The germline CDR1 and CDR2 sequences are KGHSH and LQKENI. The CDR3 covers 17 residues. V shed 2 bases and J shed 1 base, with 17 bases lying between them. The CDR3 nucleotides are TGTGCCAGCTCACCAACCAGGCAGGGCTATGGGAACACTGAAGCTTTCTTT. It yields the protein CASSPTRQGYGNTEAFF. The full variable domain, in which reference TRBV18 and TRBJ1-1 provide the parts outside the CDR3, is NAGVMQNPRHLVRRRGQEARLRCSPMKGHSHVYWYRQLPEEGLKFMVYLQKENIIDESGMPKERFSAEFPKEGPSILRIQQVVRGDSAAYFCASSPTRQGYGNTEAFFGQGTRLTVV.

The chain carries TRBV9 and TRBJ2-2; 9 bases fit TRBD1. There are 16 residues in the CDR3. Germline trimming cut 2 bases from V and 5 bases from J; bases unmatched to any gene: 7. Germline lookup yields CDR1 SGDLS and CDR2 YYNGEE. CDR3 amino acids: CASSVGTGIRTGELFF. CDR3 nucleotide sequence: TGTGCCAGCAGCGTGGGGACAGGGATTCGTACCGGGGAGCTGTTTTTT.

The chain combines TRBV7-9 with TRBJ2-5; the match to TRBD2 covers 7 bases. Germline-derived CDR1 and CDR2 are SEHNR and FQNEAQ (reference sequence). The junction had 11 bases not matched to a gene; V was cut back by 5 bases and J by 2 bases. The CDR3 runs to 16 residues. The CDR3 nucleotides are TGTGCCAGCAGCCTCATCTGGGAGGGACCGCAAGAGACCCAGTACTTC. Translated: CASSLIWEGPQETQYF.

The chain combines TRBV11-3 with TRBJ1-5; D gene uncertain. Trimming removed 9 bases from V and 4 bases from J, with 22 bases in between. This CDR3 comprises 16 residues. Looked up from germline, CDR1 is SGHNT and CDR2 is YENEEA. CDR3 DNA sequence: TGTGCCAGAAGCATTATAGGCGGACGAGTGAATCAGCCCCAGCATTTT. Its protein is CARSIIGGRVNQPQHF.

This clone was seen just once. The chain has TRBV5-1 and TRBJ1-2; TRBD1 matches at 8 bases. Germline trimming cut 5 bases from V and 1 base from J; bases unmatched to any gene: 7. Germline assignment: CDR1 SGHRS and CDR2 YFSETQ. The CDR3 loop spans 15 amino acids. CDR3 sequence reads: CASSNRQGSNYGYTF. CDR3 in DNA: TGCGCCAGCAGTAATCGACAGGGGAGTAACTATGGCTACACCTTC. Together with reference TRBV5-1 and TRBJ1-2, the CDR3 gives the full variable domain: KAGVTQTPRYLIKTRGQQVTLSCSPISGHRSVSWYQQTPGQGLQFLFEYFSETQRNKGNFPGRFSGRQFSNSRSEMNVSTLELGDSALYLCASSNRQGSNYGYTFGSGTRLTVV.

This clone occurred once. The chain links TRBV11-2 to TRBJ2-5; no firm D call. Trimming cost V 5 bases and J 5 bases, with 9 bases left between them. Germline loops: CDR1 SGHAT, CDR2 FQNNGV. The CDR3 spans 12 residues. The CDR3 DNA reads TGTGCCAGCAGCCCTTTCTTGGAGACCCAGTACTTC. Protein product: CASSPFLETQYF. Supplemented by reference TRBV11-2 and TRBJ2-5, the full variable domain reads EAGVAQSPRYKIIEKRQSVAFWCNPISGHATLYWYQQILGQGPKLLIQFQNNGVVDDSQLPKDRFSAERLKGVDSTLKIQPAKLEDSAVYLCASSPFLETQYFGPGTRLLVL.

V usage is TRBV15 and J usage is TRBJ1-4; the D is unclear. Trimming stripped 3 bases from V and 5 bases from J, with 13 bases between. Germline V gives CDR1 LNHNV, CDR2 YYDKDF (reference sequence). This CDR3 region has 15 residues. The CDR3 region is CATSSPGWLNEKLFF. CDR3 in DNA: TGTGCCACCAGCAGCCCCGGTTGGTTGAATGAAAAACTGTTTTTT.

This chain joins TRBV5-1 and TRBJ1-3; D uncertain. The germline V and J ends were trimmed by 5 bases and 8 bases, with 14 bases remaining between them. Germline V CDR1 and CDR2: SGHRS, YFSETQ. This CDR3 is built from 13 residues. This CDR3 is CASREGNEDTIYF. DNA for the CDR3: TGCGCCAGCAGGGAAGGGAACGAGGACACCATATATTTT.

This rearrangement joins TRBV30 to TRBJ2-1; D call uncertain. From germline, CDR1 is GTSNPN and CDR2 SVGIG (reference sequence). The V end was cut by 1 base, the J end by 8 bases, with 15 bases between. This CDR3 is built from 14 residues. This chain's CDR3 is CAWSESLGIDEQFF. The CDR3 DNA sequence: TGTGCCTGGAGTGAGTCCCTAGGAATAGATGAGCAGTTCTTC.

This clone has just a few counts. This CDR3 reads CASSPGTGRGTDTQYF. CDR3 DNA: TGCGCCAGCAGCCCAGGGACAGGTCGGGGCACAGATACGCAGTATTTT. The rearrangement uses TRBV5-1 and TRBJ2-3; 8 positions agree with TRBD1. This CDR3 is 16 amino acids long. Germline lookup yields CDR1 SGHRS and CDR2 YFSETQ. With V trimmed by 4 bases and J by 1 base, 8 bases remained unmatched.

The genes are TRBV6-5 and TRBJ2-7; 8 positions match TRBD2. V shed 5 bases and J 5 bases; nucleotides not matched to a gene: 5. The CDR3 loop spans 13 amino acids. CDR1 MNHEY and CDR2 SVGAGI come from the germline V gene. The chain's CDR3 is CASSTGLANEQYF. The DNA for the CDR3 is TGTGCCAGCAGTACCGGACTAGCCAACGAGCAGTACTTC.

The rearrangement links TRBV7-2 to TRBJ2-5; D call uncertain. The CDR3 consists of 12 residues. The V and J ends lost 5 bases and 8 bases respectively, with 12 bases between them. Germline V gene lookup returns CDR1 SGHTA and CDR2 FQGNSA. Written as DNA, the CDR3 is TGTGCCAGCAGCGAAGATCTGGCTACCCAGTACTTC. Protein: CASSEDLATQYF. The variable domain in full, with the rest retrieved from reference TRBV7-2 and TRBJ2-5, is GAGVSQSPSNKVTEKGKDVELRCDPISGHTALYWYRQSLGQGLEFLIYFQGNSAPDKSGLPSDRFSAERTGGSVSTLTIQRTQQEDSAVYLCASSEDLATQYFGPGTRLLVL.

The chain joins TRBV21-1 to TRBJ1-2; the D call in the table, TRBD1, was not verified against the DNA. TRBV21-1 is a pseudogene. CDR3 length equals 14 residues. Written as DNA, the CDR3 is TGTGCCAGCAGCTCAAGACAGAGTACCTATGGCTACACCTTC. Translated: CASSSRQSTYGYTF.

The chain recombines TRBV9 with TRBJ2-5; D is uncertain. Trimming pared 2 bases from V and 1 base from J, leaving 12 bases between. From germline, CDR1 is SGDLS and CDR2 YYNGEE. The CDR3 consists of 15 residues. This CDR3 reads CASSVGTGPQETQYF. In DNA, the CDR3 is TGTGCCAGCAGCGTGGGAACGGGCCCCCAAGAGACCCAGTACTTC. Looking up the rest from reference TRBV9 and TRBJ2-5 gives the full variable domain: DSGVTQTPKHLITATGQRVTLRCSPRSGDLSVYWYQQSLDQGLQFLIQYYNGEERAKGNILERFSAQQFPDLHSELNLSSLELGDSALYFCASSVGTGPQETQYFGPGTRLLVL.

This clone showed up just once. A single base separates this from a much larger clone, so it may be a read error. The genes are TRBV27 and TRBJ2-7, with 7 bases lining up with TRBD1. Unmatched junction bases numbered 2, after V lost 5 bases and J lost 4 bases. The CDR3 extends over 12 amino acids. In germline, CDR1 is MNHEY, CDR2 SMNVEV (reference sequence). The CDR3 here is CASSKTGYEQYF. For the CDR3, the DNA is TGTGCCAGCAGTAAGACAGGGTACGAGCAGTACTTC.

V gene TRBV24-1 combines with J gene TRBJ2-5; a possible D gene is TRBD1 (5 bases). Germline lookup yields CDR1 KGHDR and CDR2 SFDVKD. The CDR3 spans 15 residues. V lost 4 bases, J lost 4 bases, and 15 bases lay in between. CDR3 bases: TGTGCCACCAGTGAGCACGGGCTAAGGGGAGAGACCCAGTACTTC. Protein product: CATSEHGLRGETQYF.

This rearrangement joins TRBV3-1 (or the pseudogene TRBV3-2) to TRBJ2-1; 8 positions agree with TRBD2. Germline V CDR1 and CDR2: LGHDT, YNNKEL (reference sequence). CDR3 length: 18 residues. Trimming cost V 4 bases and J 0 bases; bases outside gene matches: 11. In nucleotides, the CDR3 is TGTGCCAGCAGCCGTAGGTCACTAGCGGAGGGCTCCTACAATGAGCAGTTCTTC. Protein product: CASSRRSLAEGSYNEQFF.

The chain has TRBV18 and TRBJ2-3; TRBD2 agrees at 7 bases. The CDR3 has 17 residues. CDR1 is KGHSH, CDR2 LQKENI, per germline. The junction had 10 bases not matched to a gene; V was cut back by 1 base and J by 3 bases. The CDR3 reads CASSPRTNAGVTDTQYF. For the CDR3, the DNA is TGTGCCAGCTCACCACGTACAAATGCGGGAGTGACAGATACGCAGTATTTT.

This clone was observed a handful of times. The rearrangement links TRBV28 to TRBJ2-3; 7 bases are shared with TRBD2. The germline V gene encodes CDR1 MDHEN and CDR2 SYDVKM. Unmatched junction bases numbered 13, after V lost 4 bases and J lost 6 bases. This CDR3 is built from 16 residues. DNA for the CDR3: TGTGCCAGCAGTTCATCTTGGGGAGACGGGAGGGATACGCAGTATTTT. It is translated as CASSSSWGDGRDTQYF.

The rearrangement joins TRBV5-1 to TRBJ2-4, with D possibly matching TRBD1 (8 bases). CDR1 SGHRS and CDR2 YFSETQ come from the germline V gene. V was trimmed by 4 bases and J by 8 bases, leaving 16 bases between them. The CDR3 length is 14 residues. CDR3 nucleotide sequence: TGCGCCAGCAGCAGGGGACAGGCGGGGGACATTCAGTACTTC. Protein: CASSRGQAGDIQYF.

This chain joins TRBV6-5 and TRBJ2-5, with 7 positions matching TRBD1. Germline V gene data show CDR1 as MNHEY and CDR2 as SVGAGI. With 2 bases clipped from V and 5 bases from J, the junction kept 8 bases outside the gene matches. The CDR3 consists of 15 residues. In DNA form, the CDR3 reads TGTGCCAGCAGTTACACGACAGGGCGGCATGAGACCCAGTACTTC. It encodes CASSYTTGRHETQYF.

The chain carries TRBV10-3 and TRBJ2-3; 7 bases are shared with TRBD1. CDR1 and CDR2 from the germline V gene are ENHRY and SYGVKD. The length of the CDR3 is 16 residues. Trimming removed 3 bases from V and 5 bases from J; junction bases left unmatched: 11. CDR3 sequence reads: CAISDDREGPGDTQYF. CDR3 in DNA: TGTGCCATCAGTGACGACAGGGAAGGTCCGGGAGATACGCAGTATTTT.

This clone was seen only once. The J gene is TRBJ2-3, the V gene TRBV6-5, with D tentatively TRBD1 (5 bases). The CDR3 totals 14 residues. Trimming took 4 bases from V and 4 from J, leaving 12 bases between them. Germline V lookup: CDR1 MNHEY, CDR2 SVGAGI. The CDR3 DNA reads TGTGCCAGCAGTTTAGACAGATCCGCAGATACGCAGTATTTT. Its translation is CASSLDRSADTQYF.

The V and J genes are TRBV12-3 or TRBV12-4 and TRBJ1-2, with D unresolved. This CDR3 has 13 residues. V was pared by 6 bases and J by 4 bases, with 12 bases between. CDR3 bases: TGTGCCAGCAGCATGGGAATCGGCTATGGCTACACCTTC. Protein sequence: CASSMGIGYGYTF.

J is TRBJ2-1 and V is TRBV7-6; 7 bases match TRBD2. V lost 1 base and J lost 7; bases outside the gene matches: 4. The CDR3 extends over 14 amino acids. The germline V gene has CDR1 SGHVS and CDR2 FNYEAQ. The CDR3 sequence is CASSLELAPNEQFF. The CDR3 coding sequence is TGTGCCAGCAGCTTAGAACTAGCGCCGAATGAGCAGTTCTTC.